This T cell receptor beta chain was documented in a study of post-analysis software for immune sequencing data. Prepared libraries of TCR beta cDNA carried unique molecular identifiers. T cells, about 0.9 to 11 million of them, yielded around 460,000 cDNA molecules. TCRdb called the PCR reads again in MiXCR, with one record for every CDR3 protein. The sample lists about 680,000 distinct CDR3 sequences; approximately 59% were seen once. A note on this clonotype: What it binds is unknown.

The CDR3 sequence is 13 residues long. Germline V gene lookup returns CDR1 SQVTM and CDR2 ANQGSEA. The V end was cut by 1 base, the J end by 3 bases, with 9 bases between. Overall study findings and caveats: TRBV5-6, TRBV5-1 and TRBV20-1 belonged to a set of roughly 5 TRBV segments that were more frequent in patients than controls. Controls' normalized Chao1 diversity significantly exceeded that of multiple sclerosis patients. Analysis by F measure revealed that same-batch samples clustered strongly together.

The V gene is TRBV29-1, the J gene TRBJ2-5; D perhaps matches TRBD1 (6 bases). This receptor was identified in a girl aged 2-10 years with multiple sclerosis. The sequenced sample was blood. The CDR3 region has the DNA TGCAGCGTTGAAGCATCAGGGGAAGAGACCCAGTACTTC. Translated, it gives CSVEASGEETQYF.